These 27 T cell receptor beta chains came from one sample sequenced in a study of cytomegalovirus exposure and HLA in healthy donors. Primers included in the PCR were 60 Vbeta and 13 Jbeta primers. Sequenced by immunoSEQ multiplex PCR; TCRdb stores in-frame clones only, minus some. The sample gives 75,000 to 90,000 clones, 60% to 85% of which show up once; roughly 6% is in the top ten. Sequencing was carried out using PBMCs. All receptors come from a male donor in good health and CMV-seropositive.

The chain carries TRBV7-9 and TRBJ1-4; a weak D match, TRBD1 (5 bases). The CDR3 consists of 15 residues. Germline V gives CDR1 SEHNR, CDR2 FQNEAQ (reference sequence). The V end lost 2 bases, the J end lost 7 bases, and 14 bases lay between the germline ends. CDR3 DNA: TGTGCCAGCAGCTTATCGGGGCGGGGTAGTGAAAAACTGTTTTTT. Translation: CASSLSGRGSEKLFF.

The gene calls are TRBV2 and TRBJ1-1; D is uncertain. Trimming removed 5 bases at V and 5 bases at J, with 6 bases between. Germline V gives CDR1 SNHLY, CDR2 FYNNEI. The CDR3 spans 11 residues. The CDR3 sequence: CASSRRTEAFF. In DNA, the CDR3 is TGTGCCAGCAGTAGGAGGACTGAAGCTTTCTTT.

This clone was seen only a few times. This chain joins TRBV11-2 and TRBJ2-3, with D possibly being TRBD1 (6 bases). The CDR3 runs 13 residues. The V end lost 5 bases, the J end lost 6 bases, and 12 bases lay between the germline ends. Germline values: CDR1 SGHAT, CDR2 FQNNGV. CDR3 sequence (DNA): TGTGCCAGCAGCCGCTTGCAGGGGGATACGCAGTATTTT. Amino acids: CASSRLQGDTQYF.

CDR3 region: CAIGLTNTGELFF. The CDR3 coding sequence is TGTGCCATCGGACTAACGAACACCGGGGAGCTGTTTTTT. The V call is TRBV10-3, the J call TRBJ2-2; the D gene is possibly TRBD2 (6 bases). Germline V gene sequence: CDR1 ENHRY, CDR2 SYGVKD. V lost 8 bases to trimming and J lost 0 bases, with 7 bases between them. This CDR3 region has 13 residues.

Here the CDR3 reads CASSLEVRSSYEQYF. The CDR3 DNA reads TGTGCCAGCAGCTTAGAAGTGCGGTCTTCCTACGAGCAGTACTTC. The rearrangement uses TRBV11-2 and TRBJ2-7, with D hard to call. The CDR3 runs to 15 residues. CDR1 SGHAT and CDR2 FQNNGV come from the germline V gene. Trimming shortened V by 0 bases and J by 1 base, and 10 bases separated the two germline ends.

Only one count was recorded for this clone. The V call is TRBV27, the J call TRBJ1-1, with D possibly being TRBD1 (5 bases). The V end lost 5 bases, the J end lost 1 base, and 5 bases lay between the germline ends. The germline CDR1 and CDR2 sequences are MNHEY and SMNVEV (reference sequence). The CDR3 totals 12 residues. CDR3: CASSQGNTEAFF. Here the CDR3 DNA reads TGTGCCAGCAGTCAGGGGAACACTGAAGCTTTCTTT.

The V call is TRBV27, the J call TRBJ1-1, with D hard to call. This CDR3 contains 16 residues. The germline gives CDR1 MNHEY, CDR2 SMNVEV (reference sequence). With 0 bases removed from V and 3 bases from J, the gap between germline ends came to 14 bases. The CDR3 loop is CASSLSIGRRDTEAFF. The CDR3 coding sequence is TGTGCCAGCAGTTTATCGATAGGGAGGAGAGACACTGAAGCTTTCTTT.

CDR3 bases: TGTGCCAGTAGTTTCGGGTATGGCTACACCTTC. It codes for CASSFGYGYTF. The V call is TRBV19, the J call TRBJ1-2, with unresolved D. The germline CDR1 and CDR2 sequences are LNHDA and SQIVND (reference sequence). The V and J ends lost 5 bases and 5 bases respectively, with 6 bases between them. This CDR3 has 11 amino acids. Filled out from reference TRBV19 and TRBJ1-2, the complete variable domain reads DGGITQSPKYLFRKEGQNVTLSCEQNLNHDAMYWYRQDPGQGLRLIYYSQIVNDFQKGDIAEGYSVSREKKESFPLTVTSAQKNPTAFYLCASSFGYGYTFGSGTRLTVV.

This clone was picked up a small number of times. This CDR3 reads CASSSQGSDYGYTF. The CDR3 DNA sequence: TGTGCCAGCAGTTCACAGGGTAGCGACTATGGCTACACCTTC. This sequence joins TRBV28 and TRBJ1-2; D is perhaps TRBD1 (6 bases). V gave up 4 bases and J gave up 3 bases, with 12 bases separating them. Germline V gene data show CDR1 as MDHEN and CDR2 as SYDVKM. The CDR3 has 14 residues.

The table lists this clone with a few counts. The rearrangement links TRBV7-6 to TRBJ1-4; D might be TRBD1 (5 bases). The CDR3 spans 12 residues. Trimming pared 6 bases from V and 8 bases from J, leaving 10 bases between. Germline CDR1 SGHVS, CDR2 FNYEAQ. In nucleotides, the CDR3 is TGTGCCAGCAGTCAGGGCTACGAAAAACTGTTTTTT. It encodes CASSQGYEKLFF.

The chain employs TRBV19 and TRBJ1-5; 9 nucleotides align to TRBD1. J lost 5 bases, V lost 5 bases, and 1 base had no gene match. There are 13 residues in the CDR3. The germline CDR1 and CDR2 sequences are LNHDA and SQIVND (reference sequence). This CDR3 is CASSRQGDQPQHF. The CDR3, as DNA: TGTGCCAGTAGTCGACAGGGGGATCAGCCCCAGCATTTT.

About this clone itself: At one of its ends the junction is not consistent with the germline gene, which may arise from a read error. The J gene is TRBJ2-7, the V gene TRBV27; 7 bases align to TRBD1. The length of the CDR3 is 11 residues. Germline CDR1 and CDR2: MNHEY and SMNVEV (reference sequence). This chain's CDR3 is CAGSLTGEQYF. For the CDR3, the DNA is TGTGCCGGCAGTTTGACAGGGGAGCAGTACTTC.

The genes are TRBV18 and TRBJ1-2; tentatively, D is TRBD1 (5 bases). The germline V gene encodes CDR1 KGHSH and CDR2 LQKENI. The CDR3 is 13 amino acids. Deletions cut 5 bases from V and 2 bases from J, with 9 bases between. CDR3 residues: CASSEDSNYGYTF. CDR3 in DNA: TGTGCCAGCTCAGAAGACAGCAACTATGGCTACACCTTC.

CDR3 sequence: CATSSRTGRAYEQYF. The CDR3 DNA is TGTGCCACCAGCTCTCGGACAGGTAGGGCCTACGAGCAGTACTTC. V is TRBV15 and J is TRBJ2-7, with TRBD1 identical over 7 bases. The J segment lost 2 bases and the V segment lost 5 bases, leaving 9 bases of the junction unmatched. CDR1 LNHNV and CDR2 YYDKDF come from the germline V gene (reference sequence). This CDR3 comprises 15 residues.

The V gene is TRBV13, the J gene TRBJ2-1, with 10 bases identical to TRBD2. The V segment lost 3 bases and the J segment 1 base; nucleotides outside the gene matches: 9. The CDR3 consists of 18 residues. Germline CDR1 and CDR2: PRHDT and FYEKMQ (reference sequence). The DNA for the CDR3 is TGTGCCAGCAGCTTGCTAGCGGGAGTTCCCGAATCCTACAATGAGCAGTTCTTC. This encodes CASSLLAGVPESYNEQFF. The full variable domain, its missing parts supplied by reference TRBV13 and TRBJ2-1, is AAGVIQSPRHLIKEKRETATLKCYPIPRHDTVYWYQQGPGQDPQFLISFYEKMQSDKGSIPDRFSAQQFSDYHSELNMSSLELGDSALYFCASSLLAGVPESYNEQFFGPGTRLTVL.

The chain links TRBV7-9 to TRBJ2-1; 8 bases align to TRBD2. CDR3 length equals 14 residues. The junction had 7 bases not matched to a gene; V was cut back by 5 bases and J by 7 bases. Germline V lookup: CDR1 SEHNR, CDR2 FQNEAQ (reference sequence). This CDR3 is CASSLGLGANEQFF. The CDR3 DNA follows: TGTGCCAGCAGCCTGGGACTAGGTGCAAATGAGCAGTTCTTC.

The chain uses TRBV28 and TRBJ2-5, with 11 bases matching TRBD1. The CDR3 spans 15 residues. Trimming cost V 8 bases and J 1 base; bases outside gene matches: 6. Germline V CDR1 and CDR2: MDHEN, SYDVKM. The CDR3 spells CASPPGQGGQETQYF. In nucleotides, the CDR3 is TGTGCCAGCCCTCCGGGACAGGGGGGCCAAGAGACCCAGTACTTC. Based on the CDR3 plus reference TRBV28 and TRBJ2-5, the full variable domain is DVKVTQSSRYLVKRTGEKVFLECVQDMDHENMFWYRQDPGLGLRLIYFSYDVKMKEKGDIPEGYSVSREKKERFSLILESASTNQTSMYLCASPPGQGGQETQYFGPGTRLLVL.

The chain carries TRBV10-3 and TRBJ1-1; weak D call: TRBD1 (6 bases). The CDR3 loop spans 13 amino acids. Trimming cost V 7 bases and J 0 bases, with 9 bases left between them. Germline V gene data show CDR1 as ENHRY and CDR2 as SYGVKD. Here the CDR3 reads CAITGTLNTEAFF. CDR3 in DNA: TGTGCCATCACTGGGACATTGAACACTGAAGCTTTCTTT.

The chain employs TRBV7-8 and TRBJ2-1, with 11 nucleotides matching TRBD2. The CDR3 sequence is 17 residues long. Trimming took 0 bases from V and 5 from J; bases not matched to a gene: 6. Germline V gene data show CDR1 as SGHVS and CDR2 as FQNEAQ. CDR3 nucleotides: TGTGCCAGCAGCTTAGCCCTTAGCGGGGGGGCCAACAATGAGCAGTTCTTC. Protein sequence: CASSLALSGGANNEQFF.

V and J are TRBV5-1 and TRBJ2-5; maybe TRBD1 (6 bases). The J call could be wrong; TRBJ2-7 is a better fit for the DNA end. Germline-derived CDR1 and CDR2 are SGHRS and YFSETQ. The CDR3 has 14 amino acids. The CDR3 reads CASSLDSYSYEQYF. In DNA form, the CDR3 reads TGCGCCAGCAGCCTGGACAGCTACTCCTACGAGCAGTACTTC.

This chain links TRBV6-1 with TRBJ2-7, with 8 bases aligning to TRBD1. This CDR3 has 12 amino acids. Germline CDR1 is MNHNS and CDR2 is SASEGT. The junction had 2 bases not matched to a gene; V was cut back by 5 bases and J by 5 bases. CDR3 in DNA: TGTGCCAGCAGTCCAGGGGGCAACGAGCAGTACTTC. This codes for CASSPGGNEQYF.

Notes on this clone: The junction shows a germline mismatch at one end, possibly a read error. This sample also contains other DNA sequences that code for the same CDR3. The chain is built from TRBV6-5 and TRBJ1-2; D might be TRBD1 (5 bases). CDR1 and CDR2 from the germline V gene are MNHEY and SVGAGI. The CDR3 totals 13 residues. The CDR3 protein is CATHVTESYGYTF. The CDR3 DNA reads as TGTGCCACTCACGTGACAGAGTCATATGGTTACACCTTC.

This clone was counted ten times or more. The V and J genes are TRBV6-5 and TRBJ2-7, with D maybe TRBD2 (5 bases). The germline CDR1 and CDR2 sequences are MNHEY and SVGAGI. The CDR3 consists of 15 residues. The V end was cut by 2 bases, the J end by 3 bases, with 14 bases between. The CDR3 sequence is CASSYKYLADYEQYF. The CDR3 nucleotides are TGTGCCAGCAGTTACAAATACCTAGCCGACTACGAGCAGTACTTC.

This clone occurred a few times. The DNA of the CDR3 is TGTGCCATCAGTGAATCAGGGGGAGGAAACACCATATATTTT. This sequence encodes CAISESGGGNTIYF. The rearrangement joins TRBV10-3 to TRBJ1-3, with 7 positions matching TRBD1. V lost 3 bases and J lost 4; bases outside the gene matches: 3. Germline CDR1 reads ENHRY; CDR2 reads SYGVKD. The CDR3 spans 14 residues.

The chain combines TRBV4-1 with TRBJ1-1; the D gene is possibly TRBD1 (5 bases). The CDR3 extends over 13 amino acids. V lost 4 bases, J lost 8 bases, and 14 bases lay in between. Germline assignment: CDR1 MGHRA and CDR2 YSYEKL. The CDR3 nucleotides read TGCGCCAGCAGCCGCACACCGCCAGGGGAAGCTTTCTTT. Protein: CASSRTPPGEAFF.

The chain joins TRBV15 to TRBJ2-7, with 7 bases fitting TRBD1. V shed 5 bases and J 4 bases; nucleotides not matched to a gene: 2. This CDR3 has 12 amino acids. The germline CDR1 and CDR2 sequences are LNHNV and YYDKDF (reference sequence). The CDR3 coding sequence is TGTGCCACCAGCCGACAGGGATACGAGCAGTACTTC. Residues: CATSRQGYEQYF.

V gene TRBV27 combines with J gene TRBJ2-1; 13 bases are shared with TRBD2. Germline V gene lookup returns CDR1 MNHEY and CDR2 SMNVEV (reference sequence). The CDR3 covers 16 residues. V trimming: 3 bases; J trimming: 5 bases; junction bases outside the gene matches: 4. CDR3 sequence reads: CASSLTSGRRDNEQFF. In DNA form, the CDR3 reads TGTGCCAGCAGTTTGACTAGCGGGAGGCGGGACAATGAGCAGTTCTTC.